The 14 T cell receptor beta chains in this list originate from one sample, sequenced in a study of long-term antiretroviral therapy in people with HIV. Version v3.0 of the immunoSEQ assay was performed at survey level. Clones were sequenced by immunoSEQ multiplex PCR, and TCRdb holds only the in-frame ones, with some missing. The profile shows tens of thousands of clones, approximately 89% of them singletons. The sequenced sample was unsorted PBMCs, obtained 3.1 years after starting antiretroviral therapy. Receptor source: a man between 18 and 35 years old with HIV.

This sequence joins TRBV11-3 and TRBJ2-7, with 9 bases identical to TRBD1. The ends lost 6 bases at V and 7 bases at J; junction bases unmatched: 4. Germline-derived CDR1 and CDR2 are SGHNT and YENEEA. This CDR3 region has 12 residues. CDR3 nucleotides: TGTGCCAGCAGACGACAGGGGGGGGAGCAGTACTTC. It is translated as CASRRQGGEQYF.

For the CDR3, the DNA is TGCGCCAGCAGCCAAGACATCCTCGCGGGATTTAGTGCACCCCTCCACTTT. It encodes CASSQDILAGFSAPLHF. The chain carries TRBV4-1 and TRBJ1-6; D is unclear. The CDR3 has 17 amino acids. The germline CDR1 and CDR2 sequences are MGHRA and YSYEKL. Trimming stripped 0 bases from V and 11 bases from J, with 20 bases between.

The chain couples TRBV7-9 to TRBJ1-1, with D perhaps matching TRBD1 (5 bases). V was cut by 6 bases and J by 1 base, with 12 bases left in between. The CDR3 length is 14 residues. The germline V gene encodes CDR1 SEHNR and CDR2 FQNEAQ (reference sequence). CDR3 sequence (DNA): TGTGCCAGCAGAACGTTGAGGGGGAACACTGAAGCTTTCTTT. It is translated as CASRTLRGNTEAFF.

The rearrangement joins TRBV5-6 to TRBJ1-2, with D perhaps TRBD1 (6 bases). V was cut by 4 bases and J by 0 bases, with 10 bases left in between. The CDR3 contains 14 residues. From germline, CDR1 is SGHDT and CDR2 YYEEEE. The CDR3 DNA reads as TGTGCCAGCAGCCCAGGGGACTCTAACTATGGCTACACCTTC. It codes for CASSPGDSNYGYTF.

This clone was seen just once. The chain links TRBV7-9 to TRBJ2-1; TRBD1 aligns across 9 bases. V lost 2 bases to trimming and J lost 3 bases; unmatched junction nucleotides: 11. Looked up from germline, CDR1 is SEHNR and CDR2 is FQNEAQ (reference sequence). The length of the CDR3 is 18 residues. CDR3 DNA: TGTGCCAGCAGCTTACTGACAGGGGGATCGGGGCACTACAATGAGCAGTTCTTC. Amino acids: CASSLLTGGSGHYNEQFF.

The V gene is TRBV5-1, the J gene TRBJ2-2; 10 positions agree with TRBD2. Per germline, CDR1 SGHRS and CDR2 YFSETQ. The CDR3 is 17 amino acids. Unmatched junction bases numbered 10, after V lost 5 bases and J lost 3 bases. The CDR3 DNA follows: TGCGCCAGCAGGGTCAGCGGGAGGGCCCTCGACACCGGGGAGCTGTTTTTT. Protein: CASRVSGRALDTGELFF. Together with reference TRBV5-1 and TRBJ2-2, the CDR3 gives the full variable domain: KAGVTQTPRYLIKTRGQQVTLSCSPISGHRSVSWYQQTPGQGLQFLFEYFSETQRNKGNFPGRFSGRQFSNSRSEMNVSTLELGDSALYLCASRVSGRALDTGELFFGEGSRLTVL.

The chain links TRBV18 to TRBJ2-7; 9 nucleotides line up with TRBD1. Germline CDR1 reads KGHSH; CDR2 reads LQKENI. V dropped 2 bases and J dropped 4; count of bases not matched to a gene: 9. The CDR3 loop spans 16 amino acids. CDR3 sequence (DNA): TGTGCCAGCTCACCAGAAGTCGGGACAGGGACGTACGAGCAGTACTTC. It translates to CASSPEVGTGTYEQYF.

The chain has TRBV19 and TRBJ2-2, with D possibly TRBD2 on 5 matching bases. The CDR3 totals 15 residues. Trimming cost V 4 bases and J 4 bases, with 13 bases left between them. The V gene's germline CDR1 is LNHDA and CDR2 SQIVND (reference sequence). The CDR3 sequence is CASSTIRTGTGELFF. In DNA, the CDR3 is TGTGCCAGTAGTACTATTAGGACTGGCACCGGGGAGCTGTTTTTT. The full variable domain, completed using reference TRBV19 and TRBJ2-2, is DGGITQSPKYLFRKEGQNVTLSCEQNLNHDAMYWYRQDPGQGLRLIYYSQIVNDFQKGDIAEGYSVSREKKESFPLTVTSAQKNPTAFYLCASSTIRTGTGELFFGEGSRLTVL.

The chain joins TRBV15 to TRBJ2-5; D may be TRBD1 or TRBD2 (5 bases each). CDR1 is LNHNV and CDR2 is YYDKDF in the germline V gene (reference sequence). CDR3 length equals 16 residues. The V end was cut by 2 bases, the J end by 1 base, with 14 bases between. The CDR3: CATSRLRPGTQETQYF. The CDR3 DNA follows: TGTGCCACCAGCAGATTACGCCCGGGGACCCAAGAGACCCAGTACTTC.

The chain joins TRBV15 to TRBJ2-3, with a weak D call TRBD2 (6 bases). The germline gives CDR1 LNHNV, CDR2 YYDKDF (reference sequence). This CDR3 spans 14 amino acids. V lost 1 base and J 6 bases, leaving 11 bases between the germline ends. CDR3 sequence: CATSRVGGMDTQYF. CDR3 DNA: TGTGCCACCAGCAGAGTTGGAGGGATGGATACGCAGTATTTT.

The V call is TRBV14, the J call TRBJ2-3; 10 nucleotides match TRBD2. This CDR3 is built from 16 residues. Germline V lookup: CDR1 SGHDN, CDR2 FVKESK. The V gene end was trimmed by 3 bases and the J gene end by 6 bases; junction bases not matched to a gene: 9. DNA of the CDR3: TGTGCCAGCAGCCAGGCCAGAGCGGGAGGGACGGATACGCAGTATTTT. Protein: CASSQARAGGTDTQYF.

V gene TRBV4-3 combines with J gene TRBJ2-7; D perhaps matches TRBD2 (6 bases). Trimming stripped 0 bases from V and 2 bases from J, with 14 bases between. In germline, CDR1 is LGHNA, CDR2 YSLEER. There are 16 residues in the CDR3. The CDR3 DNA reads as TGCGCCAGCAGCCAAGATGGGGCGGGACCTGCCTACGAGCAGTACTTC. Its protein is CASSQDGAGPAYEQYF.

This clone showed up just once. CDR3 residues: CASKVRVGPNTEAFF. In nucleotides, the CDR3 is TGTGCCAGTAAAGTCCGGGTAGGTCCGAACACTGAAGCTTTCTTT. The chain is built from TRBV19 and TRBJ1-1; D gene uncertain. CDR1 and CDR2 from the germline V gene are LNHDA and SQIVND (reference sequence). V was cut by 7 bases and J by 1 base, with 16 bases left in between. The CDR3 spans 15 residues. The whole variable domain, remainder taken from reference TRBV19 and TRBJ1-1, is DGGITQSPKYLFRKEGQNVTLSCEQNLNHDAMYWYRQDPGQGLRLIYYSQIVNDFQKGDIAEGYSVSREKKESFPLTVTSAQKNPTAFYLCASKVRVGPNTEAFFGQGTRLTVV.

The rearrangement joins TRBV7-6 to TRBJ1-6; TRBD1 matches 7 bases. The CDR3 spans 15 residues. Germline loops: CDR1 SGHVS, CDR2 FNYEAQ. V was clipped by 1 base and J by 6 bases; unmatched bases: 3. CDR3 residues: CASSLEAGGNSPLHF. CDR3 nucleotides: TGTGCCAGCAGCTTAGAGGCAGGGGGTAATTCACCCCTCCACTTT.